This T cell receptor (beta chain) originates from a study of blood T cell repertoires in COVID-19. Study in general: Donors in the United States, Italy and Spain gave samples during acute or convalescent COVID-19. From T cells, B-cell-depleted T cells, or PBMCs came the material, which was cDNA or gDNA.

This CDR3 has 13 residues. V was cut by 2 bases and J by 6 bases, with 10 bases left in between. As processed by the authors: Using reference gene primer amplification, nucleated cell counts were estimated. The table came from immunoSEQ multiplex PCR; TCRdb's copy has only in-frame clones and leaves some out. V, J and clone size derive from that table, while D and trimming were established from the DNA sequence. The sample lists 90,000 to 150,000 clones, about 79% seen once, with around 3.9% in the top ten. The TCR sequence derives from a woman of 80 years or more with acute or convalescent COVID-19. The chain is built from TRBV12-3 or TRBV12-4 and TRBJ1-2; tentative D call: TRBD1 (5 bases). The sequenced material came from peripheral blood. CDR3 amino acids: CASSLQGRHGYTF. CDR3 bases: TGTGCCAGCAGTTTACAGGGTAGGCATGGCTACACCTTC.